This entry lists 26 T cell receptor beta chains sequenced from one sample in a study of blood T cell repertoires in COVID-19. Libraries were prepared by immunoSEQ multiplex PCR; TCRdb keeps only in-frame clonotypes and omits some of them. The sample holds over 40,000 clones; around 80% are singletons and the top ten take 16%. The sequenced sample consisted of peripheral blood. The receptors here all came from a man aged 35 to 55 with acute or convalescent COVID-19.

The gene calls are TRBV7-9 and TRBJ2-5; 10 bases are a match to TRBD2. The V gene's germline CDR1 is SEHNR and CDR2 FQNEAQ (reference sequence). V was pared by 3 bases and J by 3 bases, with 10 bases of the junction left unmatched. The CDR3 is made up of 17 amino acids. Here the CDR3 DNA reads TGTGCCAGCAGCTTCTTCCTGTCTCTAGCGGGAGAAGAGACCCAGTACTTC. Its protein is CASSFFLSLAGEETQYF. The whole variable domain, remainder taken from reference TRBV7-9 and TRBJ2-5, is DTGVSQNPRHKITKRGQNVTFRCDPISEHNRLYWYRQTLGQGPEFLTYFQNEAQLEKSRLLSDRFSAERPKGSFSTLEIQRTEQGDSAMYLCASSFFLSLAGEETQYFGPGTRLLVL.

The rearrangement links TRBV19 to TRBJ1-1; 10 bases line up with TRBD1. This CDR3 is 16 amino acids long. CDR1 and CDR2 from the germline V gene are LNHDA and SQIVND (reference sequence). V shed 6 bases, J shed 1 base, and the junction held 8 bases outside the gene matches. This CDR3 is CASSDRGRKRNTEAFF. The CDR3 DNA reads TGTGCCAGTAGCGACAGGGGGCGAAAGAGGAACACTGAAGCTTTCTTT.

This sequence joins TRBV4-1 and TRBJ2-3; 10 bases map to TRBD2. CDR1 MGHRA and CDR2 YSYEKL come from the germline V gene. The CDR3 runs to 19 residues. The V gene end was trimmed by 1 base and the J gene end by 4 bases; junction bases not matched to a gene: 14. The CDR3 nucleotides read TGCGCCAGCAGCCAAGGGCTAGCGGGAGTTGGGGGCCACGCAGATACGCAGTATTTT. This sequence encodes CASSQGLAGVGGHADTQYF.

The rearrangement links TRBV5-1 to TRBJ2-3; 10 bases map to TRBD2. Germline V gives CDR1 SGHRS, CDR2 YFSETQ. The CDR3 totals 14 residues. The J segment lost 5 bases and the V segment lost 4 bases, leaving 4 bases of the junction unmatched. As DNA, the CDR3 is TGCGCCAGCAGCCCTAGCGGGGGAGGAGATACGCAGTATTTT. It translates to CASSPSGGGDTQYF.

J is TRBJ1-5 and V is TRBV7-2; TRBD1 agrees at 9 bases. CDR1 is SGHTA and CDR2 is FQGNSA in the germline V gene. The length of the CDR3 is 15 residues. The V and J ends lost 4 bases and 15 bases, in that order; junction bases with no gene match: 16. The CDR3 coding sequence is TGTGCCAGCAGCTCATACACAGGGGGCGCCGCCCTGTTGCATTTT. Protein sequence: CASSSYTGGAALLHF.

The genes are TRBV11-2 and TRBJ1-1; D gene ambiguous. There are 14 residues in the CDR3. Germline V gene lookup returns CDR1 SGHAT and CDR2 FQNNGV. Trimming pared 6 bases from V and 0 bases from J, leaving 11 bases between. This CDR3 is CASRLTGLNTEAFF. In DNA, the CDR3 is TGTGCCAGCAGACTGACGGGTCTGAACACTGAAGCTTTCTTT.

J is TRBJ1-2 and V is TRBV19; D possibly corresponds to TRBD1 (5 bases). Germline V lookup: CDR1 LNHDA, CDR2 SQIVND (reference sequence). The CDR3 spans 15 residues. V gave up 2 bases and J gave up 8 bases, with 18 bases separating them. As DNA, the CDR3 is TGTGCCAGTAGTATATCCTTGGCAGGGAAGAGGGGCTACACCTTC. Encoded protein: CASSISLAGKRGYTF.

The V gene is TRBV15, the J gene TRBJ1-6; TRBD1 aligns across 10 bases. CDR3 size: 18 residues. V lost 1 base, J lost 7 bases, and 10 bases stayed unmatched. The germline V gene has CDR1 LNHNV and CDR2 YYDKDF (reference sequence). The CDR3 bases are TGTGCCACCAGCAGAGGACAGGGGGCGGCATTAGGGAATTCACCCCTCCACTTT. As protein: CATSRGQGAALGNSPLHF. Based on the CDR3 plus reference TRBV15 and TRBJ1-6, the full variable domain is DAMVIQNPRYQVTQFGKPVTLSCSQTLNHNVMYWYQQKSSQAPKLLFHYYDKDFNNEADTPDNFQSRRPNTSFCFLDIRSPGLGDTAMYLCATSRGQGAALGNSPLHFGNGTRLTVT.

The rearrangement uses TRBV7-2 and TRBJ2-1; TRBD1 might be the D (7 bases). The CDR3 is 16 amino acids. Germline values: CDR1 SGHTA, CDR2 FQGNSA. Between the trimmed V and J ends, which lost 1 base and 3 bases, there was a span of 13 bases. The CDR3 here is CASSLDVRDSYNEQFF. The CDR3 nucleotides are TGTGCCAGCAGCTTAGACGTGCGGGACAGCTACAATGAGCAGTTCTTC.

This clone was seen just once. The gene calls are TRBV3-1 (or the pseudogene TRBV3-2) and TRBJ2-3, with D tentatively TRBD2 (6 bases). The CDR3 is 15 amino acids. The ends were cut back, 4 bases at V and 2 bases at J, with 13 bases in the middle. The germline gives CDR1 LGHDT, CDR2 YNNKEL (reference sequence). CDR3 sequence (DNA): TGTGCCAGCAGCCTACGAGCGGGCATCACAGATACGCAGTATTTT. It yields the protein CASSLRAGITDTQYF.

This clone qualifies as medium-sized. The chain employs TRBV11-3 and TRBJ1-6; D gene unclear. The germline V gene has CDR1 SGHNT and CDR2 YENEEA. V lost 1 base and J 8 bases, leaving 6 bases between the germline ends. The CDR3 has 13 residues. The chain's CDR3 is CASSLGGDSPLHF. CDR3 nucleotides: TGTGCCAGCAGCTTAGGCGGGGATTCACCCCTCCACTTT. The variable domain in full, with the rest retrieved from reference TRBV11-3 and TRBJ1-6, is EAGVVQSPRYKIIEKKQPVAFWCNPISGHNTLYWYLQNLGQGPELLIRYENEEAVDDSQLPKDRFSAERLKGVDSTLKIQPAELGDSAVYLCASSLGGDSPLHFGNGTRLTVT.

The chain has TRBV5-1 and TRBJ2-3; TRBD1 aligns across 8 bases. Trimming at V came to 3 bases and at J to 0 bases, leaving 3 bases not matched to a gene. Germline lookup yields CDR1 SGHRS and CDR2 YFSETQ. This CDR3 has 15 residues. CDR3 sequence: CASSSRDRSTDTQYF. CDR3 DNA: TGCGCCAGCAGCTCCAGGGACAGGAGCACAGATACGCAGTATTTT.

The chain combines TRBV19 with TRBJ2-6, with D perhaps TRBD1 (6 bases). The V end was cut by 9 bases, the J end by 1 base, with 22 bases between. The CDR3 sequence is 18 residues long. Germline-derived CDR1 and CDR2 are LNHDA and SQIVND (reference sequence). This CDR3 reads CASRDIIQGKSGANVLTF. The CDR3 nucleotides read TGTGCCAGCCGGGACATTATACAGGGAAAGTCTGGGGCCAACGTCCTGACTTTC.

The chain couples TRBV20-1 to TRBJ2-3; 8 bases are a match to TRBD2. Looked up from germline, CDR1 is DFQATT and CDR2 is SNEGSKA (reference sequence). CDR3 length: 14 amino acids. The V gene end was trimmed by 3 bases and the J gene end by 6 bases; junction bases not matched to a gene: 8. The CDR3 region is CSASPAGVTDTQYF. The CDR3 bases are TGCAGTGCTAGTCCAGCGGGAGTAACGGATACGCAGTATTTT.

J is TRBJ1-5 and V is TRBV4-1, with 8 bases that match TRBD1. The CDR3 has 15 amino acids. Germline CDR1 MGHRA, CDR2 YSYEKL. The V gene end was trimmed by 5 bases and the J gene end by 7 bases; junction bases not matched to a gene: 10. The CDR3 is CASSWGGQGGQPQHF. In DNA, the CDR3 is TGCGCCAGCAGCTGGGGCGGACAGGGTGGGCAGCCCCAGCATTTT.

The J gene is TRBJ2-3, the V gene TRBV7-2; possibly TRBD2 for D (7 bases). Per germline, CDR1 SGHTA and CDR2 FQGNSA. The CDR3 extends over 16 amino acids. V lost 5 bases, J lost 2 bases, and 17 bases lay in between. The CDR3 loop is CASSRGGLADTDTQYF. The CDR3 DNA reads TGTGCCAGCAGCCGTGGGGGGCTAGCGGACACAGATACGCAGTATTTT.

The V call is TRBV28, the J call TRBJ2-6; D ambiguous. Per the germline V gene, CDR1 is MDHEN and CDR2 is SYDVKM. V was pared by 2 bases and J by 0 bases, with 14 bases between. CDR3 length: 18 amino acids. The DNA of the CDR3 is TGTGCCAGCAGTTTACCGATCCCGAACTACTCTGGGGCCAACGTCCTGACTTTC. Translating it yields CASSLPIPNYSGANVLTF.

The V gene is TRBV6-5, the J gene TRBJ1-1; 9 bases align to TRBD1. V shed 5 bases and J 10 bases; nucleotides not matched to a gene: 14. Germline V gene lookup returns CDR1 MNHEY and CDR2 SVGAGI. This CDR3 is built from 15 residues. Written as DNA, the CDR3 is TGTGCCAGCAGTCGGGACAGGGAAAGCTCAGGGGGAGCTTTCTTT. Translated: CASSRDRESSGGAFF.

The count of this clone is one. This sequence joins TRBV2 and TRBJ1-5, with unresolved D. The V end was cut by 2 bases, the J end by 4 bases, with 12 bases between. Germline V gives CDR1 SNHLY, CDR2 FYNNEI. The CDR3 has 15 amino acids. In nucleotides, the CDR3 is TGTGCCAGCAGTGAATGGCAGGTAACAAATCAGCCCCAGCATTTT. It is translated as CASSEWQVTNQPQHF.

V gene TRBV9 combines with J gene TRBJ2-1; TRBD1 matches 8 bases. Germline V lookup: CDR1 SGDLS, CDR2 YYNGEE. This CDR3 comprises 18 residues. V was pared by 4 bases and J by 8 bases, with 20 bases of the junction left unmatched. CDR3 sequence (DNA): TGTGCCAGCAGCCGACGAACCGGACAGGGTATAGCGACTGATGAGCAGTTCTTC. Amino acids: CASSRRTGQGIATDEQFF.

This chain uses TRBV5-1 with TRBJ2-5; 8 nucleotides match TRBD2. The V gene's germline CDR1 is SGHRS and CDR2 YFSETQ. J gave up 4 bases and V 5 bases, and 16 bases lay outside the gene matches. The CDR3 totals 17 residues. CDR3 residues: CASRRTASGGLRETQYF. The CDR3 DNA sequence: TGCGCCAGCAGACGAACGGCCAGCGGGGGACTTAGAGAGACCCAGTACTTC.

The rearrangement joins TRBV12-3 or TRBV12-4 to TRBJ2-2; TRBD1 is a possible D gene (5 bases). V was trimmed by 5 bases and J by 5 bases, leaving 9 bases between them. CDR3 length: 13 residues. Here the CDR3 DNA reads TGTGCCAGCAGTAAAAAGGGGACCGGGGAGCTGTTTTTT. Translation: CASSKKGTGELFF.

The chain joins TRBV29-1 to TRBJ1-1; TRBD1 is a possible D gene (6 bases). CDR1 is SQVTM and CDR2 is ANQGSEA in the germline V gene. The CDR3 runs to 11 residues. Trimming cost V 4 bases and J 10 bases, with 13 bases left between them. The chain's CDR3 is CSVVRTERAFF. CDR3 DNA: TGCAGCGTTGTCAGGACAGAACGAGCTTTCTTT.

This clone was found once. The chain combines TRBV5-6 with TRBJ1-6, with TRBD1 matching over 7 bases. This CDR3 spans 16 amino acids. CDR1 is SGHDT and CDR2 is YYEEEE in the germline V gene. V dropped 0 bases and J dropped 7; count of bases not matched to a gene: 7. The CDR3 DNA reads TGTGCCAGCAGCTTGGTCTTGGGACAGACAAATTCACCCCTCCACTTT. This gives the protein CASSLVLGQTNSPLHF. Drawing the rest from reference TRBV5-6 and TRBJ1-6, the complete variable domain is DAGVTQSPTHLIKTRGQQVTLRCSPKSGHDTVSWYQQALGQGPQFIFQYYEEEERQRGNFPDRFSGHQFPNYSSELNVNALLLGDSALYLCASSLVLGQTNSPLHFGNGTRLTVT.

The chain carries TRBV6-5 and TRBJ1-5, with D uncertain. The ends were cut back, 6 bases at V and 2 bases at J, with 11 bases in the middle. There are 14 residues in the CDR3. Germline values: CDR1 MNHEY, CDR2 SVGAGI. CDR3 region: CASREGGGNQPQHF. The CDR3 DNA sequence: TGTGCCAGCAGAGAGGGAGGTGGCAATCAGCCCCAGCATTTT.

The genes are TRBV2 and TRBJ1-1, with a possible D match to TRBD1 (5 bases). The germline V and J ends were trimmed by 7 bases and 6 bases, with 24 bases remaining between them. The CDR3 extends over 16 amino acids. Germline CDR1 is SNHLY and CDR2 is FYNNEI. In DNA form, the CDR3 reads TGTGCCAGCAAGGAGAATAGGGGCGCAAAGTCCGCTGAAGCTTTCTTT. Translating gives CASKENRGAKSAEAFF.